These 20 T cell receptor beta chains were all obtained from the same sample, sequenced in a study of T cells in Graves' hyperthyroidism and ophthalmopathy. Amplified regions were TCR beta CDR3 sequences from RNA transcripts. In the first-round RT-PCR of the TCR CDR3, the HTBI primer set was used. TCRdb redid the calling of the multiplex PCR reads with MiXCR, one entry per CDR3 protein. The repertoire holds roughly 300,000 distinct CDR3 sequences, approximately 18% seen once, with less than 65% in the top ten. The sequenced sample consisted of blood. All receptors come from a woman aged 45-65 years with Graves' hyperthyroidism.

The chain recombines TRBV29-1 with TRBJ1-2; weak D call: TRBD1 (5 bases). The V gene's germline CDR1 is SQVTM and CDR2 ANQGSEA. This CDR3 is built from 11 residues. Trimming cost V 6 bases and J 6 bases, with 11 bases left between them. The CDR3 coding sequence is TGCAGCGTGAGGGCCAGGGATGGCTACACCTTC. Its translation is CSVRARDGYTF.

This clonotype showed up just a few times. The chain joins TRBV6-2 or TRBV6-3 to TRBJ1-3; D unresolved. In germline, CDR1 is MNHEY, CDR2 SVGEGT. The V end lost 4 bases, the J end lost 0 bases, and 7 bases lay between the germline ends. This CDR3 contains 14 residues. CDR3 amino acids: CASSSRNSGNTIYF. The CDR3 nucleotides read TGTGCCAGCAGTTCGCGGAACTCTGGAAACACCATATATTTT.

Of note for this clonotype: A read error is possible here, since a much larger clone lies one base away. This chain connects TRBV5-1 to TRBJ2-1; 8 bases line up with TRBD2. The DNA end lines up better with TRBJ2-7; the J call may be wrong. The CDR3 extends over 15 amino acids. Germline V gene lookup returns CDR1 SGHRS and CDR2 YFSETQ. CDR3: CASSLAGTRGNEQYF. The CDR3 coding sequence is TGCGCCAGCAGCCTGGCCGGGACTAGGGGCAATGAGCAGTACTTC.

The rearrangement links TRBV7-9 to TRBJ1-3; tentatively, D is TRBD1 (5 bases). This CDR3 comprises 18 residues. V was pared by 0 bases and J by 0 bases, with 15 bases between. From germline, CDR1 is SEHNR and CDR2 FQNEAQ (reference sequence). CDR3 nucleotide sequence: TGTGCCAGCAGCTTAGCGAAGGGACGGAGTTTCTCTGGAAACACCATATATTTT. It encodes CASSLAKGRSFSGNTIYF.

This clonotype was picked up a small number of times. As DNA, the CDR3 is TGTGCCAGCAGCCTCCTCCGGGAGCCCCAGCATTTT. It is translated as CASSLLREPQHF. The chain employs TRBV28 and TRBJ1-5, with D unclear. The CDR3 has 12 residues. CDR1 MDHEN and CDR2 SYDVKM come from the germline V gene. V was trimmed by 6 bases and J by 8 bases, leaving 11 bases between them.

This clonotype has more than one count but fewer than ten. The V gene is TRBV9, the J gene TRBJ2-3; 9 bases line up with TRBD2. There are 18 residues in the CDR3. Unmatched junction bases numbered 11, after V lost 0 bases and J lost 3 bases. CDR1 is SGDLS and CDR2 is YYNGEE in the germline V gene. CDR3 residues: CASSVGGGGGGVTDTQYF. CDR3 in DNA: TGTGCCAGCAGCGTAGGAGGCGGTGGCGGGGGGGTTACAGATACGCAGTATTTT.

This clonotype was found a few times. This rearrangement joins TRBV7-2 to TRBJ2-7; no definite D call. There are 14 residues in the CDR3. The V end lost 2 bases, the J end lost 4 bases, and 12 bases lay between the germline ends. Germline assignment: CDR1 SGHTA and CDR2 FQGNSA. The CDR3 bases are TGTGCCAGCAGCTTAACGGTCCTTGGTTACGAGCAGTACTTC. It is translated as CASSLTVLGYEQYF.

The chain carries TRBV13 and TRBJ1-2; 8 bases are shared with TRBD1. The junction had 13 bases not matched to a gene; V was cut back by 5 bases and J by 8 bases. This CDR3 has 15 amino acids. Germline V lookup: CDR1 PRHDT, CDR2 FYEKMQ (reference sequence). CDR3 DNA: TGTGCCAGCAGCACCCGGACAGGGAAGATTGAGGGCTACACCTTC. It codes for CASSTRTGKIEGYTF.

This clonotype has more than one count but fewer than ten. The CDR3 here is CASAGKPGLQYQETQYF. The CDR3 DNA reads TGTGCCAGCGCAGGGAAACCGGGACTTCAGTACCAAGAGACCCAGTACTTC. The chain combines TRBV6-1 with TRBJ2-5, with D possibly being TRBD2 (6 bases). CDR3 length: 17 amino acids. V shed 8 bases and J shed 0 bases, with 22 bases lying between them. The germline V gene encodes CDR1 MNHNS and CDR2 SASEGT.

This clonotype has only a few counts. This CDR3 reads CAINSIENLLSNYGYTF. Written as DNA, the CDR3 is TGTGCCATCAATTCTATAGAGAATCTTTTATCTAACTATGGCTACACCTTC. The rearrangement joins TRBV10-3 to TRBJ1-2, with unresolved D. Germline CDR1 and CDR2: ENHRY and SYGVKD. Trimming cost V 7 bases and J 0 bases, with 21 bases left between them. The CDR3 is 17 amino acids.

The rearrangement links TRBV30 to TRBJ2-1; TRBD1 is a possible D gene (7 bases). Germline V lookup: CDR1 GTSNPN, CDR2 SVGIG (reference sequence). The V end lost 4 bases, the J end lost 9 bases, and 10 bases lay between the germline ends. The CDR3 length is 11 residues. CDR3 sequence: CAWKEGAEQFF. In DNA, the CDR3 is TGTGCCTGGAAGGAGGGGGCTGAGCAGTTCTTC. Based on the CDR3 plus reference TRBV30 and TRBJ2-1, the full variable domain is SQTIHQWPATLVQPVGSPLSLECTVEGTSNPNLYWYRQAAGRGLQLLFYSVGIGQISSEVPQNLSASRPQDRQFILSSKKLLLSDSGFYLCAWKEGAEQFFGPGTRLTVL.

The table lists this clonotype with many counts. V usage is TRBV12-3 or TRBV12-4 and J usage is TRBJ1-2; D possibly corresponds to TRBD1 (5 bases). The V gene lost 5 bases and the J gene lost 2 bases, with 9 bases spanning the gap. The CDR3 covers 13 residues. The CDR3 protein is CASSAGSNYGYTF. CDR3 bases: TGTGCCAGCAGTGCAGGGTCGAACTATGGCTACACCTTC.

This clonotype was seen ten or more times. The genes are TRBV27 and TRBJ2-1; D not certain. CDR1 is MNHEY, CDR2 SMNVEV, per germline (reference sequence). This CDR3 spans 15 amino acids. The germline V and J ends were trimmed by 3 bases and 0 bases, with 9 bases remaining between them. The CDR3 protein is CASSLNGNSYNEQFF. The CDR3 bases are TGTGCCAGCAGTTTGAACGGAAACTCCTACAATGAGCAGTTCTTC.

This clonotype was observed a handful of times. V is TRBV14 and J is TRBJ1-5; D remains unclear. The V gene's germline CDR1 is SGHDN and CDR2 FVKESK. The ends were cut back, 5 bases at V and 0 bases at J, with 14 bases in the middle. CDR3 size: 16 residues. DNA of the CDR3: TGTGCCAGCAGCAATCAACGGATTTATAGCAATCAGCCCCAGCATTTT. Translating gives CASSNQRIYSNQPQHF.

In this sample, this clonotype turned up many times. The chain joins TRBV20-1 to TRBJ1-1, with D uncertain. V lost 6 bases and J lost 1, with 12 bases in between. Germline values: CDR1 DFQATT, CDR2 SNEGSKA (reference sequence). The CDR3 is made up of 13 amino acids. The CDR3 region has the DNA TGCAGTGCGGAGGGTAGGCGGAACACTGAAGCTTTCTTT. Encoded protein: CSAEGRRNTEAFF.

The V gene is TRBV10-1, the J gene TRBJ1-1; D remains unclear. V was pared by 2 bases and J by 0 bases, with 7 bases between. CDR3 length: 14 residues. The V gene's germline CDR1 is WNHNN and CDR2 SYGVQD (reference sequence). This CDR3 reads CASSEPNLNTEAFF. The DNA for the CDR3 is TGCGCCAGCAGTGAGCCGAACCTGAACACTGAAGCTTTCTTT.

This clonotype was counted ten times or more. DNA for the CDR3: TGTGCCTGGAGTTATACAGGTGATTCACCCCTCCACTTT. Protein product: CAWSYTGDSPLHF. V and J are TRBV30 and TRBJ1-6, with D perhaps matching TRBD1 (5 bases). CDR3 length: 13 amino acids. CDR1 and CDR2 from the germline V gene are GTSNPN and SVGIG (reference sequence). The ends were cut back, 2 bases at V and 8 bases at J, with 10 bases in the middle.

This chain uses TRBV9 with TRBJ1-2; D gene unclear. CDR1 is SGDLS and CDR2 is YYNGEE in the germline V gene. The CDR3 contains 14 residues. The ends were cut back, 3 bases at V and 7 bases at J, with 16 bases in the middle. The CDR3 region is CASSADDKATGYTF. CDR3 nucleotides: TGTGCCAGCAGCGCAGACGACAAAGCAACTGGCTACACCTTC.

This chain joins TRBV30 and TRBJ2-5; 8 bases are a match to TRBD1. Germline-derived CDR1 and CDR2 are GTSNPN and SVGIG (reference sequence). The trim removed 2 bases at V and 3 bases at J, leaving 5 bases unmatched. The CDR3 is 14 residues long. CDR3 DNA sequence: TGTGCCTGGAGTTGGGGACAGGCGAAAGAGACCCAGTACTTC. It is translated as CAWSWGQAKETQYF.

This clonotype was observed many times. This chain joins TRBV20-1 and TRBJ2-3; weak D call: TRBD2 (6 bases). The CDR3 sequence is 12 residues long. V lost 0 bases and J lost 7, with 8 bases in between. CDR1 is DFQATT and CDR2 is SNEGSKA in the germline V gene (reference sequence). CDR3 protein: CSARDGGNTQYF. The CDR3 region has the DNA TGCAGTGCTAGAGATGGAGGGAATACGCAGTATTTT.